This TCR beta chain was sequenced during a study of T cell responses to AZD1222 COVID-19 vaccine. Study-level findings and limits: Reportedly, nearly half the spike-specific TCRs target unmutated variant regions. In all cases, repertoires were sampled only after the peak T cell response. Recipients of AZD1222 seropositive at baseline numbered only 6 or 7.

Worth noting for this clone: Its antigen is unidentified.

Generated by immunoSEQ multiplex PCR, the TCRdb table keeps only in-frame clones and is missing some. The sample contains 150,000 or so clones, about nine tenths of which appear only once. Deletions cut 2 bases from V and 6 bases from J, with 5 bases between. The CDR3 totals 11 residues. The germline V gene has CDR1 SGHAT and CDR2 FQNNGV. The clonotype was recovered from an adult in good health. This sequence joins TRBV11-2 and TRBJ2-7; D unresolved. Sequencing used peripheral blood, obtained on day 0 of AZD1222 vaccination. The CDR3 is CASSLSPEQYF. The CDR3 region has the DNA TGTGCCAGCAGCTTATCGCCCGAGCAGTACTTC.